Listed below are T cell receptor beta chains from one sample, sequenced in a study of OX40 agonist ivuxolimab in advanced cancers. Sequencing used immunoSEQ multiplex PCR; TCRdb keeps in-frame clones, though not all of them. The data show some 50,000 clones, almost 85% seen once. Sequencing used CD4+ or CD8+ T cells sorted from blood, obtained in a trial of the OX40 agonist ivuxolimab. Receptors were obtained from an adult with an advanced solid tumor such as melanoma, head and neck, liver or kidney cancer. Each CDR3 is given with its conserved first and last residue. Fields, in order: clone size, V gene, D gene, J gene, CDR3 protein, CDR3 DNA. A D gene is named only where the DNA matches it firmly. Clone size is not always given. Where it is, it says once, few, many or a class for expanded clones.

>-|TRBV7-3|-|TRBJ2-7
CASSLIPNSYEQYF
TGTGCCAGCAGCTTAATTCCTAACTCCTACGAGCAGTACTTC
>-|TRBV7-2|TRBD1|TRBJ1-5
CASSPGTGGNQPQHF
TGTGCCAGCAGCCCCGGGACAGGGGGCAATCAGCCCCAGCATTTT
>few|TRBV28|TRBD2|TRBJ2-3
CASSSSGGRADTQYF
TGTGCCAGCAGTTCGTCGGGAGGGCGGGCAGATACGCAGTATTTT
>-|TRBV10-3|-|TRBJ1-4
CAIRGAWEEKLFF
TGTGCCATCAGAGGGGCCTGGGAAGAAAAACTGTTTTTT
>-|TRBV14|-|TRBJ2-1
CASSQVVVNEQFF
TGTGCCAGCAGCCAAGTGGTTGTCAATGAGCAGTTCTTC
>-|TRBV2|-|TRBJ2-1
CASSVERRNNEQFF
TGTGCCAGCAGTGTTGAGCGGCGAAACAATGAGCAGTTCTTC
>-|TRBV30|-|TRBJ2-5
CAWRTVRQGTQYF
TGTGCCTGGAGAACGGTCAGGCAAGGGACCCAGTACTTC
>-|TRBV6-1|-|TRBJ1-5
CASSATLGPQHF
TGTGCCAGCAGTGCGACCCTGGGGCCCCAGCATTTT
>few|TRBV2|-|TRBJ2-2
CASRFLGAQGTGELFF
TGTGCCAGCCGCTTCTTGGGGGCCCAAGGGACCGGGGAGCTGTTTTTT
>-|TRBV19|TRBD1|TRBJ2-3
CATSDRAADTQYF
TGTGCCACCTCCGACAGGGCTGCAGATACGCAGTATTTT
>-|TRBV10-2|TRBD2|TRBJ2-1
CASRTLAGGPFSSYNEQFF
TGCGCCAGCAGAACTCTAGCGGGAGGGCCGTTTAGCTCCTACAATGAGCAGTTCTTC
>-|TRBV29-1|-|TRBJ2-3
CSVRTSTDTQYF
TGCAGCGTTCGGACGAGCACAGATACGCAGTATTTT
>-|TRBV4-2|TRBD2|TRBJ2-3
CATSTGGGSSTDTQYF
TGTGCCACCTCCACTGGAGGCGGGAGCAGCACAGATACGCAGTATTTT
>-|TRBV7-8|-|TRBJ2-7
CASSLNGNEQYF
TGTGCCAGCAGCTTAAATGGTAACGAGCAGTACTTC
>medium-sized|TRBV28|-|TRBJ2-3
CASSPARDHF
TGTGCCAGCAGCCCCGCCCGGGACCATTTT
>-|TRBV27|-|TRBJ1-4
CASRHSKTNEKLFF
TGTGCCAGCAGGCACTCGAAAACTAATGAAAAACTGTTTTTT
>once|TRBV18|-|TRBJ2-7
CASSPGAGPTYEQYF
TGTGCCAGCTCTCCGGGGGCGGGGCCAACCTACGAGCAGTACTTC
>-|TRBV11-2|TRBD1|TRBJ1-2
CASTRTGYGYTF
TGTGCCAGCACGAGGACAGGGTATGGCTACACCTTC